This T cell receptor (beta chain) was observed in a study of blood T cell repertoires in COVID-19. TCRdb keeps only in-frame clones here, not all; method: immunoSEQ multiplex PCR. The sample includes more than 75,000 clones, approximately 88% seen only once; the top ten take 6.5% to 8.5%. This CDR3 contains 15 residues. The V gene lost 4 bases and the J gene lost 8 bases, with 20 bases spanning the gap. Germline values: CDR1 LGHNA, CDR2 YSLEER. The source material was peripheral blood. The chain links TRBV4-3 to TRBJ1-2; tentatively, D is TRBD1 (5 bases). This TCR came from a man aged 25 to 40 with acute or convalescent COVID-19. The CDR3: CASSLSGTPAIGYTF. The CDR3 DNA follows: TGCGCCAGCAGCCTATCCGGGACTCCTGCGATCGGCTACACCTTC.